What follows are 4 T cell receptor beta chains derived from one specimen sequenced in a study of blood T cell repertoires in COVID-19. Data came from immunoSEQ multiplex PCR; TCRdb stores just in-frame clones and leaves some out. This repertoire shows around 92,000 clones, more than 75% found once; its top ten account for 25%. Sequencing was performed on peripheral blood. The source is a human donor in a cohort sampled during active COVID-19.

This chain links TRBV7-3 with TRBJ2-1; 11 bases agree with TRBD1. The CDR3 is 16 amino acids. The J segment lost 4 bases and the V segment lost 5 bases, leaving 7 bases of the junction unmatched. CDR1 is SGHTA, CDR2 FQGTGA, per germline. The CDR3: CASSGGQGVLYNEQFF. The CDR3 bases are TGTGCCAGCAGCGGGGGACAGGGGGTATTGTACAATGAGCAGTTCTTC.

V usage is TRBV30 and J usage is TRBJ2-3; TRBD1 might be the D (6 bases). Between the trimmed V and J ends, which lost 4 bases and 6 bases, there was a span of 17 bases. The germline gives CDR1 GTSNPN, CDR2 SVGIG (reference sequence). The CDR3 is made up of 14 amino acids. Here the CDR3 DNA reads TGTGCCTGGACATGGGACACTTCAGGGGATACGCAGTATTTT. Translation gives CAWTWDTSGDTQYF.

The V call is TRBV18, the J call TRBJ2-3, with 9 bases aligning to TRBD2. The ends lost 4 bases at V and 3 bases at J; junction bases unmatched: 5. Germline values: CDR1 KGHSH, CDR2 LQKENI. The CDR3 consists of 15 residues. In nucleotides, the CDR3 is TGTGCCAGCTCACTTGCTAGCGGGGCTACAGATACGCAGTATTTT. This codes for CASSLASGATDTQYF.

The rearrangement uses TRBV19 and TRBJ2-1; 12 bases match TRBD2. V lost 7 bases to trimming and J lost 5 bases; unmatched junction nucleotides: 9. Germline CDR1 LNHDA, CDR2 SQIVND (reference sequence). The CDR3 has 16 residues. CDR3 sequence reads: CASKKGRLAGDNEQFF. As DNA, the CDR3 is TGTGCCAGTAAGAAGGGTAGACTAGCGGGAGACAATGAGCAGTTCTTC.